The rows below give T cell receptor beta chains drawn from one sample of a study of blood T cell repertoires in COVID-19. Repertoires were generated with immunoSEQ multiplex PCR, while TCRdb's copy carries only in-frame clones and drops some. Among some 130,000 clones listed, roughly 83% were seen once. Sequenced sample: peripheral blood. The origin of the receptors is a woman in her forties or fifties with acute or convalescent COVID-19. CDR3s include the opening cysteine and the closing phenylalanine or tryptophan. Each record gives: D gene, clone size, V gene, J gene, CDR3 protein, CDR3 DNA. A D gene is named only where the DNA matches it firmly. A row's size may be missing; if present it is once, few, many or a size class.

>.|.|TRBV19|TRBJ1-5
CASTRSNQPQHF
TGTGCCAGTACCAGGAGCAATCAGCCCCAGCATTTT
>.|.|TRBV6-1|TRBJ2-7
CASSEARGVGQQYF
TGTGCCAGCAGTGAAGCCCGGGGTGTAGGCCAGCAGTACTTC
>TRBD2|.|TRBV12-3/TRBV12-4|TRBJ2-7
CASSLSGIEQYF
TGTGCCAGCAGTTTAAGCGGGATCGAGCAGTACTTC
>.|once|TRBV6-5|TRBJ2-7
CASSLGTFQGPYEQYF
TGTGCCAGCAGTTTGGGGACATTTCAGGGCCCCTACGAGCAGTACTTC
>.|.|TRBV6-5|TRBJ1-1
CASRIQGNTEAFF
TGTGCCAGCAGGATACAGGGAAACACTGAAGCTTTCTTT
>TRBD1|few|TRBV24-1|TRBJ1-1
CATSRGQGTEAFF
TGTGCCACCAGTAGGGGGCAAGGCACTGAAGCTTTCTTT
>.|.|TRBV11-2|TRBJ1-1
CASSLDQLTEAFF
TGTGCCAGCAGCTTAGACCAACTCACTGAAGCTTTCTTT
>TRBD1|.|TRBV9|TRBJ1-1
CASSGGPGQGAMETEAFF
TGTGCCAGCAGCGGGGGACCGGGACAGGGGGCGATGGAGACTGAAGCTTTCTTT
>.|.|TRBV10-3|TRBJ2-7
CAISAESSYEQYF
TGTGCCATCAGTGCTGAGAGTTCCTACGAGCAGTACTTC
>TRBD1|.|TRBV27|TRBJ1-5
CASRPGQGATYLTHSNQPQHF
TGTGCCAGCAGGCCGGGACAGGGGGCCACATATTTGACACATAGCAATCAGCCCCAGCATTTT
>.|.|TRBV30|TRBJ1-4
CAWSVGGHEKLFF
TGTGCCTGGAGTGTTGGGGGCCATGAAAAACTGTTTTTT
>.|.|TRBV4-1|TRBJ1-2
CASSPAGRELYGYTF
TGCGCCAGCAGCCCTGCGGGACGGGAACTTTATGGCTACACCTTC
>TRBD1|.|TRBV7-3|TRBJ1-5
CASYPGQGVGGGNQPQHF
TGTGCCAGCTACCCGGGGCAGGGGGTCGGGGGAGGCAATCAGCCCCAGCATTTT
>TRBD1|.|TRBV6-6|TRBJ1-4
CAIRGRTNEKLFF
TGTGCCATCAGGGGGCGAACTAATGAAAAACTGTTTTTT
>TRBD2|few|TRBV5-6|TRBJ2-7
CASSLGVAGNDYEQYF
TGTGCCAGCAGTCTTGGGGTAGCGGGGAACGACTACGAGCAGTACTTC
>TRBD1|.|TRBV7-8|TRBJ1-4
CASSLWTGRNEKLFF
TGTGCCAGCAGCTTATGGACAGGGCGTAATGAAAAACTGTTTTTT
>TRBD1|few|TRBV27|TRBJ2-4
CASSTTGTVLAKNIQYF
TGTGCCAGCAGTACCACGGGGACAGTCTTAGCCAAAAACATTCAGTACTTC
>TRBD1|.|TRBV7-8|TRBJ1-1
CASSPGTANTEAFF
TGTGCCAGCAGCCCCGGGACAGCGAACACTGAAGCTTTCTTT
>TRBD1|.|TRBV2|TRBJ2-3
CASIRDSPDTQYF
TGTGCCAGCATACGGGACAGTCCAGATACGCAGTATTTT
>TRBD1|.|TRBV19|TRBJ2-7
CASSISKGATPYEQYF
TGTGCCAGTAGTATAAGTAAGGGGGCGACACCCTACGAGCAGTACTTC
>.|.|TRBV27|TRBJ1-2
CARGGDNYGYTF
TGTGCCAGAGGGGGAGATAACTATGGCTACACCTTC
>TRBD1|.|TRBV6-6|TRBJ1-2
CASNRDSFLNYGYTF
TGTGCCAGCAACCGGGACAGCTTCCTTAACTATGGCTACACCTTC
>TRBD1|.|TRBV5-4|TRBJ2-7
CASSASDRDTYEQYF
TGTGCCAGCAGCGCCTCGGACAGGGATACCTACGAGCAGTACTTC
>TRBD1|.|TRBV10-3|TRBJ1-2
CAISETGTGVGYGYTF
TGTGCCATCAGTGAGACCGGGACAGGGGTGGGCTATGGCTACACCTTC
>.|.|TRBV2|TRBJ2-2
CASGETRTNTGELFF
TGTGCCAGCGGGGAGACACGTACGAACACCGGGGAGCTGTTTTTT
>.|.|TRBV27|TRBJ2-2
CASSRGFTGELFF
TGTGCCAGCAGTAGGGGATTCACCGGGGAGCTGTTTTTT
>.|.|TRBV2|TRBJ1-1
CASSYRSSGEAFF
TGTGCCAGCAGTTACAGGTCCTCCGGTGAAGCTTTCTTT
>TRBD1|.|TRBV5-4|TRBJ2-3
CASSFGTGYTDTQYF
TGTGCCAGCAGCTTCGGGACAGGGTACACAGATACGCAGTATTTT
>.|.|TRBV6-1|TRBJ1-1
CASSDSSRAFF
TGTGCCAGCAGTGATTCGTCTAGAGCTTTCTTT
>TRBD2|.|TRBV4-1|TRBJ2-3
CASSLLVGLAGPTDTQYF
TGCGCCAGCAGCCTTCTTGTGGGACTAGCGGGGCCCACAGATACGCAGTATTTT
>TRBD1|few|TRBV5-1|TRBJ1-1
CASSVGQGKGNTEAFF
TGCGCCAGCAGCGTTGGACAGGGAAAAGGGAACACTGAAGCTTTCTTT
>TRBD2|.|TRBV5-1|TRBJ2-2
CASSLSSGGELFF
TGCGCCAGCAGCTTGTCTAGCGGGGGGGAGCTGTTTTTT
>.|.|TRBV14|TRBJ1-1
CASSPETPNTEAFF
TGTGCCAGCAGCCCCGAGACACCGAACACTGAAGCTTTCTTT